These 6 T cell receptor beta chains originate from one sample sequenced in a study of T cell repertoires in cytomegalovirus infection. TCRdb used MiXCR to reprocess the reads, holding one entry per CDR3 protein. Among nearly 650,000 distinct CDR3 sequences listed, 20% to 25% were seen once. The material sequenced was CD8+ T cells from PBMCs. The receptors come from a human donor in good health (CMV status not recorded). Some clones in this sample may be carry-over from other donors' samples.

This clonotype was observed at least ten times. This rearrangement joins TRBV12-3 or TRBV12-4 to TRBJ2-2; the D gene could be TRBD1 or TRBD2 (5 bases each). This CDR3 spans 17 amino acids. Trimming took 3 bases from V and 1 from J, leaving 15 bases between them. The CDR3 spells CASSFDLLRGNTGELFF. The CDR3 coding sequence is TGTGCCAGCAGTTTTGACCTCTTGAGGGGGAACACCGGGGAGCTGTTTTTT.

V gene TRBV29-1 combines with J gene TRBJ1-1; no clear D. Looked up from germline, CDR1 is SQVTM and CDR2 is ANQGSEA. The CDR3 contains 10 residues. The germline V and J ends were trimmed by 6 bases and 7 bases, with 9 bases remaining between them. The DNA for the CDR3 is TGCAGCGTAAGACTCCTTGAAGCTTTCTTT. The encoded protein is CSVRLLEAFF.

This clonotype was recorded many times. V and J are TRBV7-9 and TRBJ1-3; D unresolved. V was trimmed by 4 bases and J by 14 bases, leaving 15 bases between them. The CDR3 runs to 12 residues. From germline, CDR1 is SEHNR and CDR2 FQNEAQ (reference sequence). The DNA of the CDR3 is TGTGCCAGCAGCTCCTCCGAAAGGAAGGTATATTTT. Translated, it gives CASSSSERKVYF.

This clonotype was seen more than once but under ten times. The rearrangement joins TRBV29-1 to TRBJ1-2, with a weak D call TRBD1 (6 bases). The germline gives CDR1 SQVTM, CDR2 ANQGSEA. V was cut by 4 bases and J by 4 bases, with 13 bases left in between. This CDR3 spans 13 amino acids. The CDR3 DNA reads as TGCAGCGTTGCGGCAGGGGCCCCCTATGGCTACACCTTC. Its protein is CSVAAGAPYGYTF.

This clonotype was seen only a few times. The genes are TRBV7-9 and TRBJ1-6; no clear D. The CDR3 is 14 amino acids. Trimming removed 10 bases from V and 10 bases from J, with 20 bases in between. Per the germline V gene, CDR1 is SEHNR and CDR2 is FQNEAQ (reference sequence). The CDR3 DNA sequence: TGTGCCACGACCCGGCCTGGATTTGACTCACCCCTCCACTTT. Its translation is CATTRPGFDSPLHF.

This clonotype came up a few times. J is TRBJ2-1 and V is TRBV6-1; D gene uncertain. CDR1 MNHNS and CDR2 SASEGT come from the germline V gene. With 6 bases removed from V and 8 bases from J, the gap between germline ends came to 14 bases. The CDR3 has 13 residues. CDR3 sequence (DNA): TGTGCCAGCAGCGAGGCGTCTTGGGATGAGCAGTTCTTC. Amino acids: CASSEASWDEQFF.